This T cell receptor beta chain was identified in a study of T-cell memory formation after mild COVID-19. Study background: Clusters were largely donor specific. Study results and caveats: Pre-infection memory contained some responding clones, which suggested that cross-reactive memory had joined. Researchers report contracting CD4+ clones mostly in CM and EM, with CD8+ clones in EMRA.

Employing constant-segment primers, 5'RACE generated TCR alpha and TCR beta cDNA libraries bearing sample barcodes and UMIs. TCRdb re-called the 5' RACE reads with MiXCR, one entry per CDR3 protein. The top ten hold 13% of the sample, which has hundreds of thousands of distinct CDR3 sequences, around a quarter seen once. Details on this clonotype: Its antigen remains unidentified.

CDR3 size: 12 residues. In germline, CDR1 is MNHEY, CDR2 SVGEGT. V gave up 0 bases and J gave up 7 bases, with 6 bases separating them. The origin of this receptor is an adult woman who had mild COVID-19 (a few samples of this study predate the infection). Cell type and time point are not known. The source material was PBMCs or a T cell subset sorted from them (not recorded which). The rearrangement links TRBV6-2 or TRBV6-3 to TRBJ1-1; no definite D call. CDR3 sequence: CASSYSVGEAFF. The DNA of the CDR3 is TGTGCCAGCAGTTACTCCGTGGGTGAAGCTTTCTTT.